The sample holds a few counts of the clone carrying this T cell receptor (beta chain). The antigen is not known. The record originates from a study of regulatory T cells in long-lasting Graves disease. Study information: Patients met the persistent Graves' disease definition after over 5 years of antithyroid drugs with positive TSH receptor antibodies.

Study outcomes and limitations: Patients with persistent disease showed a bias toward TRBV28, TRBJ1-2 and TRBJ2-5. Newly diagnosed patients shared 750 to 1,000 public clonotypes; persistent patients shared some 2,600. Investigators studied peripheral blood only, not thyroid tissue.

Arm-PCR with iRepertoire HTBI primers amplified the CDR3 regions for these TCR beta libraries. TCRdb reanalysed the multiplex PCR reads using MiXCR and keeps one entry per CDR3 protein. This table holds some 330,000 distinct CDR3 sequences, roughly 25% found once. Germline CDR1 is MNHNS and CDR2 is SASEGT. The CDR3 extends over 19 amino acids. V gave up 0 bases and J gave up 1 base; unmatched junction bases: 13. Time point in this sample: persistent/refractory GD, antithyroid drugs over 5 years with positive TRAb. PBMC RNA was the source of the TCR library. The sequencing here drew on peripheral blood mononuclear cells (PBMCs), taken when the disease was refractory, from a patient treated with antithyroid drugs. The chain uses TRBV6-1 and TRBJ2-7; 9 nucleotides match TRBD2. The receptor was isolated from a middle-aged woman with Graves disease. The CDR3 region has the DNA TGTGCCAGCAGTGAAGCGCGTCTTACTAGCGGGTACTTTTCCTACGAGCAGTACTTC. Amino acids: CASSEARLTSGYFSYEQYF.